This T cell receptor (beta chain) appears in the sequencing data of a study of blood T cell repertoires in COVID-19. Study context: The analysed material was cDNA or gDNA that came from T cells, B-cell-depleted T cells, or PBMCs.

J lost 7 bases, V lost 5 bases, and 11 bases had no gene match. The CDR3 sequence is 15 residues long. The germline V gene encodes CDR1 LNHNV and CDR2 YYDKDF (reference sequence). Original processing methods: Cell counts per sample came from amplifying reference gene primers. Generated by immunoSEQ multiplex PCR, the TCRdb table keeps only in-frame clones and is missing some. V, J and clone size derive from that table, while D and trimming were established from the DNA sequence. The table shows approximately 160,000 clones, with 81% occurring only once. The rearrangement joins TRBV15 to TRBJ2-4, with 7 bases identical to TRBD1. The receptor was isolated from a man in his fifties or sixties with active or convalescent COVID-19. Sequences were obtained from peripheral blood. CDR3 nucleotide sequence: TGTGCCACCAGCCCATTCCAACAGGGGCGGAACATTCAGTACTTC. Protein sequence: CATSPFQQGRNIQYF. Combining the CDR3 with reference TRBV15 and TRBJ2-4 gives the whole variable domain DAMVIQNPRYQVTQFGKPVTLSCSQTLNHNVMYWYQQKSSQAPKLLFHYYDKDFNNEADTPDNFQSRRPNTSFCFLDIRSPGLGDTAMYLCATSPFQQGRNIQYFGAGTRLSVL.